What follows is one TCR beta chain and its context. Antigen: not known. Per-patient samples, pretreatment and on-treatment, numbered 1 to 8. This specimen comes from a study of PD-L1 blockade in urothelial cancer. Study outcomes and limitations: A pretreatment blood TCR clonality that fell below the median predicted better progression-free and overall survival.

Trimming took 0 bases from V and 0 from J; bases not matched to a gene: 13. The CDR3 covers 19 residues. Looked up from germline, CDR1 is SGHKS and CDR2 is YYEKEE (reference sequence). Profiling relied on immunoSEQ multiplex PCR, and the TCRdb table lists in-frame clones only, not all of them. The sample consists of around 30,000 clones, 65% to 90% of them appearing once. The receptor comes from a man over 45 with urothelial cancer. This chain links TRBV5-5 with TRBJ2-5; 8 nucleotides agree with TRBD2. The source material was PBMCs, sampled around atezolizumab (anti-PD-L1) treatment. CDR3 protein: CASSLAGSGGRSYQETQYF. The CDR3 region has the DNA TGTGCCAGCAGCTTGGCCGGGTCGGGAGGGCGTTCGTACCAAGAGACCCAGTACTTC.